This T cell receptor (beta chain) is from a study of early T cells in non-severe SARS-CoV-2 infection. Study summary: Bulk RNA from unsorted whole blood was sequenced; chains were unpaired.

Whole-study results and caveats: CD4 and private specificities were missed by VDJdb matching, which favored anti-spike CD8 responses.

The ends were cut back, 0 bases at V and 6 bases at J, with 2 bases in the middle. The germline CDR1 and CDR2 sequences are MNHEY and SVGEGT. This CDR3 contains 12 residues. Unique molecular identifiers were affixed to single, distinct cDNA molecules. One entry per CDR3 protein results from TCRdb running MiXCR on the 5' RACE reads. The data show some 80,000 distinct CDR3 sequences, approximately 12% seen once. This clonotype came up many times. What it binds is not known. The J gene is TRBJ2-2, the V gene TRBV6-2 or TRBV6-3, with no clear D. The sequence derives from an adult who was a healthcare worker with PCR-confirmed SARS-CoV-2 infection or an uninfected control (not recorded which). The donor label of this sample is uncertain. The material was whole blood, obtained at baseline. The CDR3 sequence: CASSYSAGELFF. CDR3 bases: TGTGCCAGCAGTTACTCCGCCGGGGAGCTGTTTTTT.